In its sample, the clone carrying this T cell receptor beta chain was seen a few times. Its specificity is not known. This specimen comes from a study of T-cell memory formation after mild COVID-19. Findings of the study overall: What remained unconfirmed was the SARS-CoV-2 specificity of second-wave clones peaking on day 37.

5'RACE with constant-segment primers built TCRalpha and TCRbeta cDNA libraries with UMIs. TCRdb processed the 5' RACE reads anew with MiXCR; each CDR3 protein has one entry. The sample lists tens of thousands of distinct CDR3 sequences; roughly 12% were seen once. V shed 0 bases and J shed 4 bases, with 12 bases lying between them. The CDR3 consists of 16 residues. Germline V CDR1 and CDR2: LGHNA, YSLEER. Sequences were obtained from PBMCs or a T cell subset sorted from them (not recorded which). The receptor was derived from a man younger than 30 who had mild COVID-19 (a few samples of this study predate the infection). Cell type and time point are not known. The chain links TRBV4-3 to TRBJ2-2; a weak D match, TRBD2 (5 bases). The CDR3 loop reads CASSQEPGSSTGELFF. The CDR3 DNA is TGCGCCAGCAGCCAAGAACCGGGGTCCTCCACCGGGGAGCTGTTTTTT.